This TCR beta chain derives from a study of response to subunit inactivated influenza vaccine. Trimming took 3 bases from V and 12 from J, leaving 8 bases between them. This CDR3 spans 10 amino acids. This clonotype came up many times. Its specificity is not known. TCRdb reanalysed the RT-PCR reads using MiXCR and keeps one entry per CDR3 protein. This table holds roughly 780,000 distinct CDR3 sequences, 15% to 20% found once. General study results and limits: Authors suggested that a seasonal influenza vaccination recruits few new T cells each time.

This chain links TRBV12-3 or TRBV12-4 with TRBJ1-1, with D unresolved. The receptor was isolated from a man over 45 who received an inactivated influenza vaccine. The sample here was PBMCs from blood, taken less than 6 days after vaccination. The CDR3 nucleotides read TGTGCCAGCAGTTTTGATCTTACTTTCTTT. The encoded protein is CASSFDLTFF.